These 28 T cell receptor beta chains were all obtained from the same sample, sequenced in a study of cytomegalovirus exposure and HLA in healthy donors. PCR employed 60 Vbeta and 13 Jbeta primers. The protocol was immunoSEQ multiplex PCR, while the TCRdb copy is restricted to in-frame clones and leaves out a portion. The table for this sample gives around 100,000 clones. The sequencing sample was made of PBMCs. The receptors derive from a man aged 50 to 59 in good health and CMV-seronegative.

J is TRBJ1-6 and V is TRBV6-5; D possibly corresponds to TRBD1 (6 bases). The germline V gene encodes CDR1 MNHEY and CDR2 SVGAGI. V was clipped by 7 bases and J by 10 bases, with 20 bases between them. The CDR3 spans 15 residues. This chain's CDR3 is CASTQQGGMGSPLHF. CDR3 sequence (DNA): TGTGCCAGCACTCAACAGGGCGGTATGGGATCACCCCTCCACTTT.

The chain is built from TRBV5-6 and TRBJ1-2, with D tentatively TRBD1 (5 bases). The CDR3 runs to 18 residues. Germline V CDR1 and CDR2: SGHDT, YYEEEE. V was cut by 1 base and J by 3 bases, with 22 bases left in between. The CDR3 reads CASSLSGLGDLRDYGYTF. DNA for the CDR3: TGTGCCAGCAGCTTGTCAGGGTTAGGAGACCTGAGAGACTATGGCTACACCTTC.

The rearrangement joins TRBV19 to TRBJ2-7, with D perhaps matching TRBD1 (5 bases). The CDR3 is 15 residues long. The germline V and J ends were trimmed by 5 bases and 0 bases, with 14 bases remaining between them. Germline V lookup: CDR1 LNHDA, CDR2 SQIVND (reference sequence). Here the CDR3 reads CASSVDSQSSYEQYF. In DNA, the CDR3 is TGTGCCAGTAGTGTCGACAGCCAAAGCTCCTACGAGCAGTACTTC.

The rearrangement uses TRBV4-1 and TRBJ1-5; D is uncertain. Germline CDR1 is MGHRA and CDR2 is YSYEKL. The CDR3 contains 17 residues. V lost 4 bases and J 0 bases, leaving 16 bases between the germline ends. As DNA, the CDR3 is TGCGCCAGCAGCCCGTCCCACACAAGATATAGCAATCAGCCCCAGCATTTT. Protein: CASSPSHTRYSNQPQHF.

This chain joins TRBV5-1 and TRBJ1-4, with 7 bases fitting TRBD1. This CDR3 has 14 residues. Trimming took 1 base from V and 7 from J; bases not matched to a gene: 4. Per germline, CDR1 SGHRS and CDR2 YFSETQ. The CDR3 DNA reads as TGCGCCAGCAGCTTGAGGGCAGGGGGTGAAAAACTGTTTTTT. Its protein product is CASSLRAGGEKLFF.

J is TRBJ1-3 and V is TRBV5-6; 7 nucleotides agree with TRBD1. Looked up from germline, CDR1 is SGHDT and CDR2 is YYEEEE. The CDR3 is made up of 16 amino acids. Trimming at V came to 4 bases and at J to 0 bases, leaving 7 bases not matched to a gene. CDR3 in DNA: TGTGCCAGCAGCCGACAGGGCACAAGCTCTGGAAACACCATATATTTT. It yields the protein CASSRQGTSSGNTIYF.

The rearrangement uses TRBV27 and TRBJ1-6, with a weak D call TRBD1 (6 bases). CDR3 length: 16 residues. The V gene's germline CDR1 is MNHEY and CDR2 SMNVEV (reference sequence). V lost 3 bases and J 6 bases, leaving 15 bases between the germline ends. DNA for the CDR3: TGTGCCAGCAGTTTTCAGGGGATTTACACTAATTCACCCCTCCACTTT. It is translated as CASSFQGIYTNSPLHF.

The chain combines TRBV19 with TRBJ2-2, with 10 bases identical to TRBD2. J gave up 3 bases and V 1 base, and 2 bases lay outside the gene matches. This CDR3 contains 16 residues. Germline CDR1 and CDR2: LNHDA and SQIVND (reference sequence). CDR3 in DNA: TGTGCCAGTAGTATAGGGCTAGCGGGAGACACCGGGGAGCTGTTTTTT. Encoded protein: CASSIGLAGDTGELFF.

The chain combines TRBV7-9 with TRBJ2-5; D may be TRBD1 (5 bases). The CDR3 is made up of 15 amino acids. Looked up from germline, CDR1 is SEHNR and CDR2 is FQNEAQ (reference sequence). V lost 4 bases and J lost 6, with 18 bases in between. CDR3 protein: CASSSDRITMKTQYF. The CDR3 DNA is TGTGCCAGCAGCTCTGACAGAATTACGATGAAGACCCAGTACTTC.

The V call is TRBV5-6, the J call TRBJ2-4, with 8 bases identical to TRBD1. The germline CDR1 and CDR2 sequences are SGHDT and YYEEEE. The CDR3 runs to 14 residues. Germline trimming cut 5 bases from V and 8 bases from J; bases unmatched to any gene: 9. DNA for the CDR3: TGTGCCAGCAGTCCAGACAGGGGTCGTGACATTCAGTACTTC. This sequence encodes CASSPDRGRDIQYF.

The V call is TRBV18, the J call TRBJ1-5, with D maybe TRBD1 (6 bases). The CDR3 is 15 residues long. V gave up 6 bases and J gave up 1 base, with 13 bases separating them. Germline assignment: CDR1 KGHSH and CDR2 LQKENI. Written as DNA, the CDR3 is TGTGCCAGCTCCTCGACAGGTCCGAGCAATCAGCCCCAGCATTTT. Translation gives CASSSTGPSNQPQHF.

Note on this clone: This same CDR3 is encoded by further DNA sequences in the sample. This sequence joins TRBV4-1 and TRBJ2-7; perhaps TRBD2 as D (7 bases). V gave up 0 bases and J gave up 0 bases, with 18 bases separating them. Germline V gives CDR1 MGHRA, CDR2 YSYEKL. This CDR3 is built from 18 residues. The CDR3 region is CASSQDKGGAASSYEQYF. In DNA form, the CDR3 reads TGCGCCAGCAGCCAAGATAAGGGGGGGGCTGCTAGCTCCTACGAGCAGTACTTC.

The CDR3 coding sequence is TGTGCCAGCAGTGAATTCGTCGGGGGAGCAAATCAGCCCCAGCATTTT. This codes for CASSEFVGGANQPQHF. The chain recombines TRBV6-1 with TRBJ1-5; the D gene is possibly TRBD1 (5 bases). This CDR3 is built from 16 residues. The germline V gene has CDR1 MNHNS and CDR2 SASEGT. The V gene lost 2 bases and the J gene lost 4 bases, with 15 bases spanning the gap.

This sequence joins TRBV18 and TRBJ2-1; D is perhaps TRBD1 (7 bases). CDR3 size: 15 residues. Germline-derived CDR1 and CDR2 are KGHSH and LQKENI. Between the trimmed V and J ends, which lost 1 base and 5 bases, there was a span of 12 bases. The DNA of the CDR3 is TGTGCCAGCTCACCACGGAGGGACAGTAACAATGAGCAGTTCTTC. It codes for CASSPRRDSNNEQFF.

The genes are TRBV19 and TRBJ2-2, with 10 nucleotides matching TRBD2. The ends lost 3 bases at V and 7 bases at J; junction bases unmatched: 8. This CDR3 has 16 residues. Looked up from germline, CDR1 is LNHDA and CDR2 is SQIVND (reference sequence). Here the CDR3 DNA reads TGTGCCAGTAGTATCTTAGGGACTAGCGCCGGCGGGGAGCTGTTTTTT. Translating it yields CASSILGTSAGGELFF.

The genes are TRBV29-1 and TRBJ1-1, with 7 bases matching TRBD1. The CDR3 length is 13 residues. J was trimmed by 4 bases and V by 3 bases; bases with no gene match: 5. Germline CDR1 and CDR2: SQVTM and ANQGSEA. CDR3 sequence: CSVEGQLGTEAFF. The CDR3 region has the DNA TGCAGCGTTGAGGGACAGCTTGGCACTGAAGCTTTCTTT. The variable domain in full, completed from reference TRBV29-1 and TRBJ1-1, reads SAVISQKPSRDICQRGTSLTIQCQVDSQVTMMFWYRQQPGQSLTLIATANQGSEATYESGFVIDKFPISRPNLTFSTLTVSNMSPEDSSIYLCSVEGQLGTEAFFGQGTRLTVV.

V and J are TRBV6-5 and TRBJ2-5; 10 bases fit TRBD1. Matching the DNA end better, TRBJ2-7 makes the J call doubtful. The CDR3 has 15 amino acids. Germline V gene sequence: CDR1 MNHEY, CDR2 SVGAGI. Here the CDR3 reads CASQNDRGQFYEQYF. The CDR3 DNA reads as TGTGCCAGCCAAAATGACAGGGGGCAGTTCTACGAGCAGTACTTC.

V is TRBV5-8 and J is TRBJ1-5, with a tentative D call TRBD1 (5 bases). Looked up from germline, CDR1 is SGHTS and CDR2 is YDEGEE. The V gene lost 4 bases and the J gene lost 2 bases, with 19 bases spanning the gap. The CDR3 contains 17 residues. The CDR3 coding sequence is TGTGCCAGCAGCCCAGTAGACAGTCAGTTTCGCAATCAGCCCCAGCATTTT. As protein: CASSPVDSQFRNQPQHF. The whole variable domain, remainder taken from reference TRBV5-8 and TRBJ1-5, is EAGVTQSPTHLIKTRGQQATLRCSPISGHTSVYWYQQALGLGLQFLLWYDEGEERNRGNFPPRFSGRQFPNYSSELNVNALELEDSALYLCASSPVDSQFRNQPQHFGDGTRLSIL.

The genes are TRBV10-3 and TRBJ2-6; 7 nucleotides agree with TRBD1. The CDR3 loop spans 19 amino acids. V shed 0 bases and J 0 bases; nucleotides not matched to a gene: 8. CDR1 ENHRY and CDR2 SYGVKD come from the germline V gene. CDR3 loop: CAISESLQGLTSGANVLTF. CDR3 in DNA: TGTGCCATCAGTGAGTCCCTACAGGGGTTAACCTCTGGGGCCAACGTCCTGACTTTC.

The V call is TRBV5-4, the J call TRBJ1-6; 9 bases map to TRBD1. CDR3 length: 16 amino acids. V lost 0 bases to trimming and J lost 6 bases; unmatched junction nucleotides: 4. CDR1 is SGHNT and CDR2 is YYREEE in the germline V gene (reference sequence). In DNA form, the CDR3 reads TGTGCCAGCAGCTTGGTCGGGACAGGGCGTAATTCACCCCTCCACTTT. As protein: CASSLVGTGRNSPLHF.

For the CDR3, the DNA is TGTGCCTGGAGTTATGTGAGACAGGGCCTACACACCTACGAGCAGTACTTC. Its translation is CAWSYVRQGLHTYEQYF. The chain is built from TRBV30 and TRBJ2-7; 7 bases are shared with TRBD1. Germline-derived CDR1 and CDR2 are GTSNPN and SVGIG (reference sequence). The CDR3 consists of 17 residues. V was pared by 2 bases and J by 2 bases, with 15 bases of the junction left unmatched.

The rearrangement joins TRBV5-1 to TRBJ1-1; D is perhaps TRBD1 (5 bases). Germline CDR1 and CDR2: SGHRS and YFSETQ. The CDR3 covers 14 residues. V dropped 4 bases and J dropped 0 bases, with 10 bases sitting between them. The CDR3, as DNA: TGCGCCAGCAGCCCAGGGCCCATGAACACTGAAGCTTTCTTT. It specifies CASSPGPMNTEAFF.

The chain couples TRBV9 to TRBJ1-2, with 7 bases aligning to TRBD1. Trimming cost V 6 bases and J 0 bases; bases outside gene matches: 11. The germline V gene encodes CDR1 SGDLS and CDR2 YYNGEE. The CDR3 contains 16 residues. The CDR3 loop reads CASNSGGALSNYGYTF. In DNA, the CDR3 is TGTGCCAGCAACTCAGGGGGTGCCCTTTCTAACTATGGCTACACCTTC.

The genes are TRBV4-1 and TRBJ2-4, with a weak D call TRBD2 (5 bases). Germline V gene lookup returns CDR1 MGHRA and CDR2 YSYEKL. The CDR3 loop spans 18 amino acids. Deletions cut 3 bases from V and 0 bases from J, with 18 bases between. CDR3 coding DNA: TGCGCCAGCAGCCACGCCACCGGGAAAGATTTAGCCAAAAACATTCAGTACTTC. Protein sequence: CASSHATGKDLAKNIQYF.

V gene TRBV7-2 combines with J gene TRBJ1-1; TRBD1 matches 7 bases. CDR1 and CDR2 from the germline V gene are SGHTA and FQGNSA. The CDR3 consists of 15 residues. Unmatched junction bases numbered 6, after V lost 3 bases and J lost 2 bases. For the CDR3, the DNA is TGTGCCAGCAGCTTTATGACAGGGATCAACACTGAAGCTTTCTTT. It codes for CASSFMTGINTEAFF.

The chain has TRBV5-6 and TRBJ2-5; 10 bases fit TRBD1. Germline loops: CDR1 SGHDT, CDR2 YYEEEE. The CDR3 consists of 15 residues. V lost 3 bases and J lost 4; bases outside the gene matches: 6. The CDR3, as DNA: TGTGCCAGCAGCTCCGGGACAGGGGTACGAGAGACCCAGTACTTC. Encoded protein: CASSSGTGVRETQYF.

The V and J genes are TRBV11-2 and TRBJ2-7; a weak D match, TRBD1 (6 bases). The germline V gene encodes CDR1 SGHAT and CDR2 FQNNGV. V lost 1 base and J lost 2, with 12 bases in between. There are 15 residues in the CDR3. The CDR3 protein is CASSLATGTPYEQYF. In DNA form, the CDR3 reads TGTGCCAGCAGCTTAGCCACCGGGACACCCTACGAGCAGTACTTC.

This chain uses TRBV5-1 with TRBJ2-2, with 10 bases lining up with TRBD1. V was clipped by 7 bases and J by 4 bases; unmatched bases: 7. There are 15 residues in the CDR3. CDR1 is SGHRS and CDR2 is YFSETQ in the germline V gene. The CDR3 loop is CASRMTGGSTGELFF. The CDR3, as DNA: TGCGCCAGCCGCATGACAGGGGGCAGCACCGGGGAGCTGTTTTTT.